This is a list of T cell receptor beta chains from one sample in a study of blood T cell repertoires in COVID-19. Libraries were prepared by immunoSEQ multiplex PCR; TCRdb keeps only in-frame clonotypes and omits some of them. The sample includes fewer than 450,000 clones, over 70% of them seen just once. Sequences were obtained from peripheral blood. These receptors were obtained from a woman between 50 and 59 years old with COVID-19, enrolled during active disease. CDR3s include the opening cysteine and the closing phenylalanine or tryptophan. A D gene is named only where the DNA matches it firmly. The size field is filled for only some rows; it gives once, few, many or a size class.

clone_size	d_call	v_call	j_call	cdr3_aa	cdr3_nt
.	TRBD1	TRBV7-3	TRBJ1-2	CASSPDRNYGYTF	TGTGCCAGCAGCCCGGACAGGAACTATGGCTACACCTTC
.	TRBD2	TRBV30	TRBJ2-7	CAWRGSAGGREQYF	TGTGCCTGGAGAGGATCAGCGGGAGGTCGGGAGCAGTACTTC
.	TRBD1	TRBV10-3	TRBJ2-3	CAIGKGQGTDTQYF	TGTGCCATCGGGAAGGGACAGGGCACAGATACGCAGTATTTT
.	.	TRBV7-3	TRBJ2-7	CASSPRGAAGYEQYF	TGTGCCAGCAGCCCCCGGGGGGCGGCGGGGTACGAGCAGTACTTC
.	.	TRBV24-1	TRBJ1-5	CATSVRGFGQPQHF	TGTGCCACCAGTGTTCGGGGGTTTGGTCAGCCCCAGCATTTT
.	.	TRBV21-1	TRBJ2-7	CASSKIPDDRAYEQYF	TGTGCCAGCAGCAAAATTCCGGACGACAGGGCTTACGAGCAGTACTTC
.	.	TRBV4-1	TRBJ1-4	CASSQGQTNEKLFF	TGCGCCAGCAGCCAAGGACAGACTAATGAAAAACTGTTTTTT
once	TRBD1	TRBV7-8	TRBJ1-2	CASSRRDRNNYGYTF	TGTGCCAGCAGCCGCCGGGACAGGAATAACTATGGCTACACCTTC
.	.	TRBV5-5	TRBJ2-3	CASSQAVGFTDTQYF	TGTGCCAGCAGCCAGGCAGTTGGTTTCACAGATACGCAGTATTTT
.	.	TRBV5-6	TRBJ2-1	CASSFGNEQFF	TGTGCCAGCAGCTTCGGCAATGAGCAGTTCTTC
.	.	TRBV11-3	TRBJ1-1	CASSLLEAFF	TGTGCCAGCAGCTTACTTGAAGCTTTCTTT
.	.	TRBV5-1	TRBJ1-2	CASSGGDQLDGYTF	TGCGCCAGCAGCGGGGGGGACCAGTTGGATGGCTACACCTTC
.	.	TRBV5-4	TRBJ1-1	CASSLARREDTEAFF	TGTGCCAGCAGCTTGGCCCGTCGTGAGGACACTGAAGCTTTCTTT
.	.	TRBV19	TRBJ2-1	CASSNGHFGEQFF	TGTGCCAGTAGTAACGGACATTTCGGTGAGCAGTTCTTC
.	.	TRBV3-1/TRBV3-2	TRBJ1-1	CASSQGSPGRSTEAFF	TGTGCCAGCAGCCAAGGATCCCCAGGGAGGAGCACTGAAGCTTTCTTT
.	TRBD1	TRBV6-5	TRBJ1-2	CASRPTLRTGTGYTF	TGTGCCAGCAGACCGACCTTGCGGACAGGAACTGGCTACACCTTC
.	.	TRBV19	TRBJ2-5	CASREGHQGPGQETQYF	TGTGCCAGTAGAGAAGGGCACCAAGGGCCAGGGCAAGAGACCCAGTACTTC
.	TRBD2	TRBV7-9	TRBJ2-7	CASSLLGGSYEQYF	TGTGCCAGCAGCTTATTGGGAGGGAGCTACGAGCAGTACTTC
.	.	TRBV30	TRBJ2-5	CAWSGRLAETQYF	TGTGCCTGGAGTGGTCGGCTAGCTGAGACCCAGTACTTC
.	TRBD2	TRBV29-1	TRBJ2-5	CSESSGSETQYF	TGCAGCGAATCTAGCGGGAGCGAGACCCAGTACTTC
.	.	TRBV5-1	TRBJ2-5	CASSQQETQYF	TGCGCCAGCAGCCAGCAAGAGACCCAGTACTTC
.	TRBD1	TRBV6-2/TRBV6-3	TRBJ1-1	CASSYSGQGARRTEAFF	TGTGCCAGCAGTTACTCGGGACAGGGGGCGCGGAGGACTGAAGCTTTCTTT
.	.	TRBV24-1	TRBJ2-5	CATSGGTTETQYF	TGTGCCACCAGTGGGGGGACAACGGAGACCCAGTACTTC
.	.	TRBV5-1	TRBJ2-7	CASSLTGFYEQYF	TGCGCCAGCAGCTTGACAGGGTTCTACGAGCAGTACTTC
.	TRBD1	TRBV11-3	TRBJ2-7	CASRSDRAHEQYF	TGTGCCAGCAGATCCGACAGGGCCCACGAGCAGTACTTC
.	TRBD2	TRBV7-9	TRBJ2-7	CASRGTSGSRGGSYEQYF	TGTGCCAGCAGGGGGACTAGCGGGTCCCGTGGGGGCTCCTACGAGCAGTACTTC
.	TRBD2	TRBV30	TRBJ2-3	CAWSRDYTVDTQYF	TGTGCCTGGAGCCGGGACTATACGGTCGATACGCAGTATTTT
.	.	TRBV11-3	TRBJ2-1	CASGRTEMNEQFF	TGTGCCAGCGGAAGGACAGAAATGAATGAGCAGTTCTTC
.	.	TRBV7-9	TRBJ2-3	CASSLRTVTTDTQYF	TGTGCCAGCAGCCTGCGGACAGTCACTACAGATACGCAGTATTTT
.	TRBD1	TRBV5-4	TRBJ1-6	CASSWGTGAYNSPLHF	TGTGCCAGCAGCTGGGGGACAGGGGCCTATAATTCACCCCTCCACTTT
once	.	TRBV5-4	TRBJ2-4	CASSPSGVIQYF	TGTGCCAGCAGCCCCTCGGGGGTCATTCAGTACTTC
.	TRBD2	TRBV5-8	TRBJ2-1	CASSLGSTSASSYNEQFF	TGTGCCAGCAGCTTAGGCTCGACTAGCGCGAGCTCCTACAATGAGCAGTTCTTC
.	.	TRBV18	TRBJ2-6	CASSPRGGANVLTF	TGTGCCAGCTCACCACGAGGCGGGGCCAACGTCCTGACTTTC
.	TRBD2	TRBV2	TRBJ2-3	CASRLGGEIEYF	TGTGCCAGCAGGCTGGGAGGGGAAATAGAGTATTTT
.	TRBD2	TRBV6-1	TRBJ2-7	CASSEVGLARGTDEQYF	TGTGCCAGCAGTGAAGTGGGACTAGCGCGCGGGACGGACGAGCAGTACTTC
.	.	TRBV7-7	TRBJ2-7	CASSLRGGADYEQYF	TGTGCTAGCAGCCTCCGCGGTGGGGCCGACTACGAGCAGTACTTC
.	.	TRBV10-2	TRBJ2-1	CASKGGSTAGRQFF	TGCGCCAGCAAAGGAGGCAGCACCGCGGGTAGGCAGTTCTTC
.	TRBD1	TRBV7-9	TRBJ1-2	CASSLEGQGHGYTF	TGTGCCAGCAGCTTAGAGGGACAGGGGCATGGCTACACCTTC
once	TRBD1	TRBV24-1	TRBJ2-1	CATSTPGQGREQFF	TGTGCCACCAGTACCCCGGGACAGGGGCGTGAGCAGTTCTTC
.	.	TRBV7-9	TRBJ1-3	CASSLPQGPGNTIYF	TGTGCCAGCAGCTTACCACAGGGTCCGGGAAACACCATATATTTT
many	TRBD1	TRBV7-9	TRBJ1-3	CASSLQGGSGNTIYF	TGTGCCAGCAGCTTACAGGGGGGCTCTGGAAACACCATATATTTT
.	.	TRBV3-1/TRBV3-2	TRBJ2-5	CASSQSQVDQYF	TGTGCCAGCAGCCAATCACAGGTGGACCAGTACTTC
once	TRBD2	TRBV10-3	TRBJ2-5	CAISEPRGLGGRGETQYF	TGTGCCATCAGTGAGCCCCGGGGACTAGGGGGTCGGGGGGAGACCCAGTACTTC
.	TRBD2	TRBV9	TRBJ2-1	CASSGRGTSGLYNEQFF	TGTGCCAGCAGCGGCCGAGGGACTAGCGGACTATACAATGAGCAGTTCTTC
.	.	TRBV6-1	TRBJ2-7	CASSEISPSGSEQYF	TGTGCCAGCAGTGAAATCTCCCCGTCGGGTTCCGAGCAGTACTTC
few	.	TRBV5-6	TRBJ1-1	CASSIYSQGTEAFF	TGTGCCAGCAGCATATACTCCCAGGGCACTGAAGCTTTCTTT
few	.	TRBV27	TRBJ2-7	CASSKYLGAYEQYF	TGTGCCAGCAGTAAGTACCTGGGGGCTTACGAGCAGTACTTC
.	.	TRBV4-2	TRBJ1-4	CASSQETGLGEKLFF	TGTGCCAGCAGCCAAGAGACAGGTCTTGGAGAAAAACTGTTTTTT